These 6 T cell receptor beta chains were sequenced from one sample in a study of blood T cell repertoires in COVID-19. The assay was immunoSEQ multiplex PCR, and TCRdb's table has in-frame clones only and misses some. The table shows 110,000 or so clones, with just under 90% occurring only once. Input material: peripheral blood. The receptors were gathered from a woman aged 45-60 years with acute or convalescent COVID-19.

This chain uses TRBV18 with TRBJ1-2, with 7 positions matching TRBD1. CDR3 length: 15 residues. V shed 1 base, J shed 8 bases, and the junction held 10 bases outside the gene matches. CDR1 is KGHSH and CDR2 is LQKENI in the germline V gene. CDR3 residues: CASSPLRTQGGGYTF. As DNA, the CDR3 is TGTGCCAGCTCACCACTAAGGACCCAGGGGGGCGGCTACACCTTC.

This chain uses TRBV27 with TRBJ2-7; TRBD1 might be the D (5 bases). Trimming cost V 0 bases and J 4 bases, with 19 bases left between them. There are 17 residues in the CDR3. Germline CDR1 is MNHEY and CDR2 is SMNVEV (reference sequence). The CDR3 DNA sequence: TGTGCCAGCAGTTTATCCGTTCGGCAGGGAAGGAAGTACGAGCAGTACTTC. Its translation is CASSLSVRQGRKYEQYF.

The chain is built from TRBV12-5 and TRBJ1-5; tentatively, D is TRBD1 (6 bases). Germline values: CDR1 LGHNT, CDR2 FRNRAP. With 5 bases removed from V and 4 bases from J, the gap between germline ends came to 12 bases. The CDR3 spans 14 residues. CDR3 residues: CASGPGVENQPQHF. Written as DNA, the CDR3 is TGTGCTAGTGGTCCAGGGGTAGAGAATCAGCCCCAGCATTTT.

The chain recombines TRBV27 with TRBJ2-1; 12 positions match TRBD1. V lost 6 bases and J lost 6; bases outside the gene matches: 3. Germline V gene data show CDR1 as MNHEY and CDR2 as SMNVEV (reference sequence). The CDR3 loop spans 14 amino acids. CDR3 protein: CASSRDRGRNEQFF. The CDR3 DNA sequence: TGTGCCAGCAGCAGGGACAGGGGGCGCAATGAGCAGTTCTTC.

This clone is judged medium-sized. This rearrangement joins TRBV27 to TRBJ1-2, with no clear D. There are 13 residues in the CDR3. Germline V gene lookup returns CDR1 MNHEY and CDR2 SMNVEV (reference sequence). The V end was cut by 8 bases, the J end by 4 bases, with 14 bases between. The CDR3 is CASSFDNFYGYTF. For the CDR3, the DNA is TGTGCCAGCTCCTTTGACAATTTCTATGGCTACACCTTC.

This chain connects TRBV10-3 to TRBJ1-1; D might be TRBD1 (6 bases). V lost 3 bases and J 11 bases, leaving 16 bases between the germline ends. Per the germline V gene, CDR1 is ENHRY and CDR2 is SYGVKD. This CDR3 has 13 amino acids. The CDR3 DNA is TGTGCCATCAGTGATGATTCGGGAAGGGGGGCTTTCTTT. Encoded protein: CAISDDSGRGAFF.